Following are 5 T cell receptor beta chains from one sample sequenced in a study of PD-1 blockade in classical Hodgkin lymphoma. Relapse after autologous stem cell transplantation occurred in every patient, and brentuximab vedotin exposure varied. Magnetic negative selection was used to purify CD8+ T cells from thawed PBMCs. Libraries were prepared by immunoSEQ multiplex PCR; TCRdb keeps only in-frame clonotypes and omits some of them. The sample lists about 29,000 clones; roughly 88% were seen once. This specimen was CD8+ T cells from blood, taken at baseline. These receptor sequences come from a human donor with classical Hodgkin lymphoma.

The chain carries TRBV19 and TRBJ1-5; 9 positions match TRBD1. The germline gives CDR1 LNHDA, CDR2 SQIVND (reference sequence). V lost 1 base and J lost 4; bases outside the gene matches: 2. CDR3 length equals 15 residues. The CDR3 DNA reads as TGTGCCAGTAGTATAGGGACAGGGGCAAATCAGCCCCAGCATTTT. Its translation is CASSIGTGANQPQHF.

Only one count was recorded for this clone. The chain combines TRBV29-1 with TRBJ1-2; D unclear. Germline V gene sequence: CDR1 SQVTM, CDR2 ANQGSEA. The V gene lost 7 bases and the J gene lost 0 bases, with 15 bases spanning the gap. This CDR3 is built from 14 residues. The DNA for the CDR3 is TGCAGCGCCCCAGATAGCATTACTAACTATGGCTACACCTTC. Translation: CSAPDSITNYGYTF.

The chain couples TRBV27 to TRBJ2-3; D possibly corresponds to TRBD2 (7 bases). The CDR3 has 18 amino acids. V was pared by 1 base and J by 4 bases, with 21 bases between. Germline V gene data show CDR1 as MNHEY and CDR2 as SMNVEV (reference sequence). The CDR3 DNA sequence: TGTGCCAGCAGTTTATTGTTCGGGGGGACGCAGGGGTCAGATACGCAGTATTTT. It is translated as CASSLLFGGTQGSDTQYF.

The chain uses TRBV27 and TRBJ2-3; D gene unclear. The CDR3 consists of 11 residues. Trimming cost V 9 bases and J 4 bases, with 8 bases left between them. In germline, CDR1 is MNHEY, CDR2 SMNVEV (reference sequence). DNA of the CDR3: TGTGCCAGTGCTGAGGCAGATACGCAGTATTTT. Its translation is CASAEADTQYF.

The J gene is TRBJ2-7, the V gene TRBV7-9, with TRBD2 matching 7 bases. The CDR3 is 14 residues long. V lost 4 bases to trimming and J lost 6 bases; unmatched junction nucleotides: 9. The germline gives CDR1 SEHNR, CDR2 FQNEAQ (reference sequence). CDR3 in DNA: TGTGCCAGCAGCTGGAAAGGGAGGGGCGGCGAGCAGTACTTC. Translation: CASSWKGRGGEQYF.